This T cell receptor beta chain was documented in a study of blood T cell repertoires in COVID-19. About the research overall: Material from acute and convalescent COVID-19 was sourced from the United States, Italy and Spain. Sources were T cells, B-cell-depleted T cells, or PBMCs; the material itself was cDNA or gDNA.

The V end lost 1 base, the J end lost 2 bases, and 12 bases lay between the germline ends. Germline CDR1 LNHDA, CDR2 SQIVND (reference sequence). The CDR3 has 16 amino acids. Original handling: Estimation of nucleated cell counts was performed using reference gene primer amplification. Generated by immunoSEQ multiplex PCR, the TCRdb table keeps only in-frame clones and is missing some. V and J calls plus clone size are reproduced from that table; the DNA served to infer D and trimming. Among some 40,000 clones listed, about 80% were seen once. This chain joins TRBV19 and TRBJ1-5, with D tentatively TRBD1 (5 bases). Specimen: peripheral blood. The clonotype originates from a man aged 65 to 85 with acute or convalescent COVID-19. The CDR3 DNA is TGTGCCAGTAGTATAGGGGGGGGAACGGGCAATCAGCCCCAGCATTTT. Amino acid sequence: CASSIGGGTGNQPQHF.